This TCR beta chain was captured by sequencing in a study of T cell responses to AZD1222 COVID-19 vaccine. Study-wide results and limits: Only a handful of AZD1222 recipients, several in all, had baseline seropositivity. Spike-wide coverage was observed for vaccine-associated CD4 TCRs, with dominant responses at 160-218 and 743-854. Repertoire sampling was restricted to post-peak T cell response timepoints.

With regard to this clone: The antigen remains unidentified.

The germline gives CDR1 SGHAT, CDR2 FQDESV (reference sequence). The V end was cut by 2 bases, the J end by 7 bases, with 12 bases between. The CDR3 contains 14 residues. Measured with immunoSEQ multiplex PCR; TCRdb has only the in-frame clones, and not every one. The sample records about 70,000 clones, more than 70% being singletons. This rearrangement joins TRBV11-1 to TRBJ2-4; no clear D gene. This TCR came from an adult who received the MenACWY meningococcal vaccine as a control. The material sequenced was peripheral blood, taken 28 days after the second dose of the MenACWY control vaccine. CDR3 DNA sequence: TGTGCCAGCAGCTTACTCCCATCGATTAACATTCAGTACTTC. It encodes CASSLLPSINIQYF.